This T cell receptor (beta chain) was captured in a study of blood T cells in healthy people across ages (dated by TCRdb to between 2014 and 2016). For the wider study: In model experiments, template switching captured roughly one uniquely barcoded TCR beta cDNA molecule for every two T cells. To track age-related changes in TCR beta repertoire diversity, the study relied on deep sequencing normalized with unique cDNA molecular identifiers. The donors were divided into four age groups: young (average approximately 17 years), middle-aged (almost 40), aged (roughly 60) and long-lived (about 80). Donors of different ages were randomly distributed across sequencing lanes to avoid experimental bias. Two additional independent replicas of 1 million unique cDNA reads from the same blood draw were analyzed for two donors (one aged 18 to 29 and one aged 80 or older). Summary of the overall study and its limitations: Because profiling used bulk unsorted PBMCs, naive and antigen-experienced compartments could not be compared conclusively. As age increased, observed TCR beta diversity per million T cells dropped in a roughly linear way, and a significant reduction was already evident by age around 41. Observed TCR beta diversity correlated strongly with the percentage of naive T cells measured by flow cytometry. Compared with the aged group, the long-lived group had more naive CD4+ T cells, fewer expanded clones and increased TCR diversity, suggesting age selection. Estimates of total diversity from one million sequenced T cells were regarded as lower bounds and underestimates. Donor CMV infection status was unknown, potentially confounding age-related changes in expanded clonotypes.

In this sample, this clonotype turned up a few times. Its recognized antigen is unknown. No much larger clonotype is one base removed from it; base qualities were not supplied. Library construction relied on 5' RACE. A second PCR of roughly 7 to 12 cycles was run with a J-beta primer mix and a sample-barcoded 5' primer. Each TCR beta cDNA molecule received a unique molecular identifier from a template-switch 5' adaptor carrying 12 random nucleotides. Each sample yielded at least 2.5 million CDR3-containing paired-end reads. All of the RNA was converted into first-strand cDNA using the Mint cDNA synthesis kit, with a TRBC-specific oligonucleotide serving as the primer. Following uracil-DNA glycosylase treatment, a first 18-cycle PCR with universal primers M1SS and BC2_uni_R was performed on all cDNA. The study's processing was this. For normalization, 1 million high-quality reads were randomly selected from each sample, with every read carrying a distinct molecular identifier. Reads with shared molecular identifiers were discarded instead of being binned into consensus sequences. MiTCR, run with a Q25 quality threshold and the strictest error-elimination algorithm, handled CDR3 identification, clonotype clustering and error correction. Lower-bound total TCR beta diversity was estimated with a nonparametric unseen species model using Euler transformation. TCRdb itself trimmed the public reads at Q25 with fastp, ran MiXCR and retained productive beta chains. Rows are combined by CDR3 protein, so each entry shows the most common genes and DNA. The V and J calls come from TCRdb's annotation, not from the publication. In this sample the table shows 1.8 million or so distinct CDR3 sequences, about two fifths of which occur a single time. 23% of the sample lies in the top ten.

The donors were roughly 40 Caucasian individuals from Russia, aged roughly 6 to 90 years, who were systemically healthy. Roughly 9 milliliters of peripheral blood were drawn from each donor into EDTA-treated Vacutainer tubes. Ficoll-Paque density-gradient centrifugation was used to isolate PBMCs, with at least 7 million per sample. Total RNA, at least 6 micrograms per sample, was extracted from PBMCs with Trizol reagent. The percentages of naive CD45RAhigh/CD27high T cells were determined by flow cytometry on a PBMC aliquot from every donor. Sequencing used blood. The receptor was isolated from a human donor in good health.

The encoded CDR3 is CSGGGRETQYF. The DNA sequence is given as TGCAGTGGTGGGGGTAGAGAGACCCAGTACTTC. The rearranged segments are TRBV20-1 and TRBJ2-5; the D match is possibly TRBD1 or TRBD2, with 5 bases aligned in each. V is reduced by 7 bases and J by 4 bases, leaving a spacing of 10 bases between them. CDR1 is given as DFQATT and CDR2 as SNEGSKA, both from the germline V gene (reference sequence). Inclusive of the bounding cysteine and phenylalanine, the CDR3 is 11 residues long. The CDR3 DNA has 33 bases and is translated from base 1.